This is a list of T cell receptor beta chains from one sample in a study of shared clonotypes between healthy human individuals. Profiling relied on immunoSEQ multiplex PCR, and the TCRdb table lists in-frame clones only, not all of them. The data hold 2 million to 2.5 million clones, with over 90% observed a single time. The sequenced sample consisted of naive CD4+ T cells from PBMCs. The receptors come from a man younger than 30 in good health. Some clones in this sample may be carry-over from other donors' samples. CDR3s include the opening cysteine and the closing phenylalanine or tryptophan. The D gene is left open where the match is weak. Clone size is shown for a subset of rows, as once, few, many or a class of expanded clone.

TRBV7-2	TRBD1	-	TRBJ2-5	CASSVRGTGQETQYF	TGTGCCAGCAGCGTCAGGGGGACAGGACAAGAGACCCAGTACTTC
TRBV29-1	TRBD1	-	TRBJ1-3	CSVEWRRAGGARGNTIYF	TGCAGCGTTGAATGGAGGAGGGCAGGGGGCGCGAGGGGAAACACCATATATTTT
TRBV5-1	-	-	TRBJ2-3	CASSFIPSADTQYF	TGCGCCAGCAGCTTCATTCCAAGCGCGGATACGCAGTATTTT
TRBV28	-	-	TRBJ1-1	CASSLLRGQAFF	TGTGCCAGCAGTTTGTTACGGGGGCAGGCTTTCTTT
TRBV7-9	-	-	TRBJ2-5	CASTHRSRGETQYF	TGTGCCAGCACCCACCGGTCCAGAGGAGAGACCCAGTACTTC
TRBV7-3	TRBD2	-	TRBJ2-1	CASSIAGSVFGEQFF	TGTGCCAGCAGTATAGCGGGATCGGTATTTGGTGAGCAGTTCTTC
TRBV9	-	-	TRBJ2-7	CASSPRQTSYEQYF	TGTGCCAGCAGCCCCAGACAGACGTCCTACGAGCAGTACTTC
TRBV7-9	-	once	TRBJ2-5	CASSLLGSVGYQETQYF	TGTGCCAGCAGCTTATTGGGGTCGGTCGGGTACCAAGAGACCCAGTACTTC
TRBV30	-	-	TRBJ2-3	CAWSGLGRSTDTQYF	TGTGCCTGGAGTGGACTGGGGCGGAGCACAGATACGCAGTATTTT
TRBV19	-	few	TRBJ1-5	CASSIGSLINQPQHF	TGTGCCAGTAGTATTGGCAGTCTGATCAATCAGCCCCAGCATTTT
TRBV5-1	-	-	TRBJ1-5	CASSSEAGQPQHF	TGCGCCAGCTCCTCTGAGGCAGGCCAGCCCCAGCATTTT